Shown below are 30 T cell receptor beta chains from a single sample sequenced in a study of blood T cell repertoires in COVID-19 (dated by TCRdb to about 2020). Libraries were prepared through the immunoSEQ multiplex PCR assay. TCRdb's version of the immuneACCESS table is confined to in-frame rearrangements and falls short of the full clone set. An unresolved V gene accounts for under half of the shortfall where checked; the remainder is of unknown origin. This sample is represented by 250,000 or so clones; 70% to 90% of them were singletons. The leading ten clones occupy 3% to 3.5% of the sample. The material sequenced was peripheral blood. These receptors all stem from a man between 18 and 35 years old with active or convalescent COVID-19.

This chain joins TRBV10-3 and TRBJ1-2; D gene unclear. The length of the CDR3 is 13 residues. V gave up 4 bases and J gave up 10 bases, with 16 bases separating them. CDR1 and CDR2 (germline): ENHRY, SYGVKD. CDR3 loop: CAISVSTESDYTF. The CDR3, as DNA: TGTGCCATCAGTGTGAGCACAGAAAGTGACTACACCTTC.

The chain couples TRBV9 to TRBJ1-6; tentative D call: TRBD1 (5 bases). Trimming removed 3 bases at V and 6 bases at J, with 10 bases between. The CDR3 is 14 residues long. Per germline, CDR1 SGDLS and CDR2 YYNGEE. CDR3 nucleotide sequence: TGTGCCAGCAGCGCGGGACTCACTAATTCACCCCTCCACTTT. Amino acids: CASSAGLTNSPLHF.

The chain joins TRBV5-1 to TRBJ1-1, with D perhaps matching TRBD1 (6 bases). V lost 5 bases to trimming and J lost 4 bases, with 18 bases between them. The CDR3 loop spans 15 amino acids. Looked up from germline, CDR1 is SGHRS and CDR2 is YFSETQ. The CDR3 nucleotides are TGCGCCAGCAGTTTTCTAACAGGGAGAGGCACTGAAGCTTTCTTT. Its translation: CASSFLTGRGTEAFF.

CDR3 residues: CATSDSRQGAPRETQYF. In DNA form, the CDR3 reads TGTGCCACCAGTGACTCCCGACAGGGGGCTCCCCGGGAGACCCAGTACTTC. The rearrangement uses TRBV24-1 and TRBJ2-5, with TRBD1 matching 10 bases. CDR3 length equals 17 residues. Per germline, CDR1 KGHDR and CDR2 SFDVKD. V was pared by 4 bases and J by 5 bases, with 12 bases of the junction left unmatched.

In this sample, this clone turned up once. Other DNA sequences in this specimen translate into the identical CDR3. V and J are TRBV7-2 and TRBJ1-4; no clear D. This CDR3 has 15 residues. Per germline, CDR1 SGHTA and CDR2 FQGNSA. Trimming took 1 base from V and 0 from J, leaving 6 bases between them. The DNA for the CDR3 is TGTGCCAGCAGCTTAGGGCTTGCAACTAATGAAAAACTGTTTTTT. Encoded protein: CASSLGLATNEKLFF.

The rearrangement joins TRBV9 to TRBJ2-7; 14 nucleotides agree with TRBD2. Trimming cost V 4 bases and J 7 bases; bases outside gene matches: 7. CDR3 size: 15 residues. Germline values: CDR1 SGDLS, CDR2 YYNGEE. The CDR3 coding sequence is TGTGCCAGCAGCCCACGGACTAGCGGGGGGAGGGAGCAGTACTTC. It yields the protein CASSPRTSGGREQYF.

The V gene is TRBV18, the J gene TRBJ2-6, with D perhaps TRBD1 (5 bases). The CDR3 has 16 residues. The germline V and J ends were trimmed by 3 bases and 0 bases, with 9 bases remaining between them. CDR1 is KGHSH and CDR2 is LQKENI in the germline V gene. The CDR3 reads CASSPIQASGANVLTF. The CDR3 DNA is TGTGCCAGCTCACCGATACAGGCCTCTGGGGCCAACGTCCTGACTTTC.

The chain couples TRBV19 to TRBJ2-2, with 11 bases lining up with TRBD2. The CDR3 loop spans 17 amino acids. CDR1 is LNHDA and CDR2 is SQIVND in the germline V gene (reference sequence). Unmatched junction bases numbered 11, after V lost 4 bases and J lost 7 bases. CDR3 sequence reads: CASSTFLAGGLVGELFF. The CDR3 nucleotides read TGTGCCAGTAGTACTTTCTTAGCGGGAGGGCTCGTCGGGGAGCTGTTTTTT.

The V and J genes are TRBV5-1 and TRBJ2-7; 9 bases match TRBD1. Germline V lookup: CDR1 SGHRS, CDR2 YFSETQ. The CDR3 consists of 14 residues. Trimming took 4 bases from V and 4 from J; bases not matched to a gene: 6. The CDR3, as DNA: TGCGCCAGCAGCGGGGACAGGGACAGTTACGAGCAGTACTTC. Its protein product is CASSGDRDSYEQYF. Full variable domain (rest looked up from reference TRBV5-1 and TRBJ2-7): KAGVTQTPRYLIKTRGQQVTLSCSPISGHRSVSWYQQTPGQGLQFLFEYFSETQRNKGNFPGRFSGRQFSNSRSEMNVSTLELGDSALYLCASSGDRDSYEQYFGPGTRLTVT.

This chain joins TRBV6-6 and TRBJ1-3, with no clear D. CDR1 MNHNY and CDR2 SVGAGI come from the germline V gene (reference sequence). Trimming pared 2 bases from V and 1 base from J, leaving 9 bases between. This CDR3 has 15 residues. CDR3 sequence: CASSYPGDSGNTIYF. The CDR3 DNA sequence: TGTGCCAGCAGTTACCCGGGAGATTCTGGAAACACCATATATTTT.

The rearrangement links TRBV27 to TRBJ2-1; TRBD2 aligns across 8 bases. Germline CDR1 MNHEY, CDR2 SMNVEV (reference sequence). V was clipped by 3 bases and J by 3 bases; unmatched bases: 4. The CDR3 contains 15 residues. CDR3 sequence reads: CASSLSGSIYNEQFF. The CDR3 nucleotides read TGTGCCAGCAGTTTGAGCGGGAGTATCTACAATGAGCAGTTCTTC.

The chain has TRBV5-6 and TRBJ2-7, with 9 bases aligning to TRBD1. CDR3 size: 14 residues. V gave up 4 bases and J gave up 2 bases; unmatched junction bases: 4. The germline V gene has CDR1 SGHDT and CDR2 YYEEEE. In nucleotides, the CDR3 is TGTGCCAGCAGCCCCGGGACAGGGACCTACGAGCAGTACTTC. This codes for CASSPGTGTYEQYF.

This clone was seen a single time. Other DNA variants within this sample encode the same CDR3. CDR3 sequence reads: CASSYEGLNTEAFF. The CDR3 coding sequence is TGTGCCAGCAGTTATGAGGGCTTGAACACTGAAGCTTTCTTT. The chain links TRBV6-5 to TRBJ1-1; D is ambiguous. There are 14 residues in the CDR3. Germline V gene lookup returns CDR1 MNHEY and CDR2 SVGAGI. V gave up 3 bases and J gave up 0 bases, with 8 bases separating them.

The chain uses TRBV15 and TRBJ2-5, with TRBD1 matching 8 bases. Germline V gene lookup returns CDR1 LNHNV and CDR2 YYDKDF (reference sequence). The CDR3 is 13 residues long. V was pared by 4 bases and J by 4 bases, with 2 bases of the junction left unmatched. The CDR3 DNA sequence: TGTGCCACCAGCAAACAGGGGGGAGAGACCCAGTACTTC. This sequence encodes CATSKQGGETQYF. The full variable domain, rest sourced from reference TRBV15 and TRBJ2-5, is DAMVIQNPRYQVTQFGKPVTLSCSQTLNHNVMYWYQQKSSQAPKLLFHYYDKDFNNEADTPDNFQSRRPNTSFCFLDIRSPGLGDTAMYLCATSKQGGETQYFGPGTRLLVL.

This clone was detected only once. The V call is TRBV30, the J call TRBJ1-5; no clear D. The V end lost 0 bases, the J end lost 5 bases, and 11 bases lay between the germline ends. CDR1 GTSNPN and CDR2 SVGIG come from the germline V gene (reference sequence). The CDR3 has 14 residues. The CDR3, as DNA: TGTGCCTGGAGTGTACTGGGAGTCGATCAGCCCCAGCATTTT. Its translation is CAWSVLGVDQPQHF. The whole variable domain, filled in from reference TRBV30 and TRBJ1-5, reads SQTIHQWPATLVQPVGSPLSLECTVEGTSNPNLYWYRQAAGRGLQLLFYSVGIGQISSEVPQNLSASRPQDRQFILSSKKLLLSDSGFYLCAWSVLGVDQPQHFGDGTRLSIL.

This clone was seen a single time. The chain couples TRBV27 to TRBJ1-2; 10 nucleotides line up with TRBD1. The CDR3 extends over 15 amino acids. Per germline, CDR1 MNHEY and CDR2 SMNVEV (reference sequence). Germline trimming cut 5 bases from V and 4 bases from J; bases unmatched to any gene: 7. CDR3 loop: CASSHYRTGGYGYTF. In DNA, the CDR3 is TGTGCCAGCAGTCATTATCGGACAGGGGGCTATGGCTACACCTTC.

The sample holds one count of this clone. V and J are TRBV28 and TRBJ2-5; possible D gene TRBD2, 5 bases. The CDR3 runs 14 residues. The germline gives CDR1 MDHEN, CDR2 SYDVKM. V was cut by 1 base and J by 1 base, with 7 bases left in between. DNA of the CDR3: TGTGCCAGCAGTTTATCAGCGGCCCAAGAGACCCAGTACTTC. Its translation is CASSLSAAQETQYF.

The CDR3 sequence is CASSSTVGGAYEQYF. CDR3 coding DNA: TGTGCCAGCAGTTCTACCGTTGGGGGGGCCTACGAGCAGTACTTC. The rearrangement joins TRBV7-6 to TRBJ2-7; 7 nucleotides align to TRBD2. The trim removed 6 bases at V and 2 bases at J, leaving 10 bases unmatched. Germline loops: CDR1 SGHVS, CDR2 FNYEAQ. This CDR3 contains 15 residues.

This clone was detected only a few times. This sequence joins TRBV7-2 and TRBJ2-3; TRBD2 agrees at 7 bases. Germline V gives CDR1 SGHTA, CDR2 FQGNSA. With 3 bases clipped from V and 0 bases from J, the junction kept 9 bases outside the gene matches. CDR3 size: 17 residues. CDR3 sequence reads: CASSLASGTPSTDTQYF. For the CDR3, the DNA is TGTGCCAGCAGCTTGGCTAGCGGTACCCCTAGCACAGATACGCAGTATTTT.

V is TRBV7-2 and J is TRBJ2-1, with D possibly being TRBD2 (5 bases). Trimming took 5 bases from V and 7 from J, leaving 21 bases between them. This CDR3 contains 16 residues. Looked up from germline, CDR1 is SGHTA and CDR2 is FQGNSA. The CDR3 bases are TGTGCCAGCAGCCAACAGATGGGAGTAGCGCGGAATGAGCAGTTCTTC. It specifies CASSQQMGVARNEQFF.

This clone appeared once. The chain couples TRBV11-2 to TRBJ2-3, with 12 bases fitting TRBD2. V was pared by 8 bases and J by 2 bases, with 11 bases of the junction left unmatched. CDR3 length: 17 residues. Germline CDR1 SGHAT, CDR2 FQNNGV. The CDR3 sequence is CASRGLAGSISTDTQYF. The DNA of the CDR3 is TGTGCCAGCCGGGGACTAGCGGGCTCAATCTCCACAGATACGCAGTATTTT.

The V gene is TRBV27, the J gene TRBJ2-1, with TRBD1 matching over 8 bases. CDR3 length: 14 residues. The germline V gene encodes CDR1 MNHEY and CDR2 SMNVEV (reference sequence). The trim removed 6 bases at V and 2 bases at J, leaving 3 bases unmatched. CDR3 nucleotide sequence: TGTGCCAGCAGGGGACAGGAGGCCTACAATGAGCAGTTCTTC. It encodes CASRGQEAYNEQFF.

This chain joins TRBV10-3 and TRBJ2-3, with D hard to call. The CDR3 runs to 13 residues. Germline-derived CDR1 and CDR2 are ENHRY and SYGVKD. Deletions cut 3 bases from V and 0 bases from J, with 4 bases between. The CDR3 protein is CAISELSTDTQYF. The CDR3 region has the DNA TGTGCCATCAGTGAACTAAGCACAGATACGCAGTATTTT.

V is TRBV19 and J is TRBJ2-5; 8 nucleotides agree with TRBD1. Germline CDR1 reads LNHDA; CDR2 reads SQIVND (reference sequence). With V trimmed by 6 bases and J by 9 bases, 9 bases remained unmatched. CDR3 length: 13 amino acids. The CDR3: CASRLTGVDPQYF. Here the CDR3 DNA reads TGTGCCAGTAGATTGACAGGGGTGGATCCCCAGTACTTC.

The rearrangement joins TRBV5-1 to TRBJ2-7, with D maybe TRBD2 (6 bases). The CDR3 totals 13 residues. Germline V CDR1 and CDR2: SGHRS, YFSETQ. V shed 0 bases and J shed 7 bases, with 11 bases lying between them. The CDR3 sequence is CASSLAPGREQYF. The CDR3 DNA is TGCGCCAGCAGCTTGGCCCCTGGGAGGGAGCAGTACTTC.

The chain is built from TRBV19 and TRBJ1-5; 7 nucleotides match TRBD1. J was trimmed by 6 bases and V by 6 bases; bases with no gene match: 8. Per the germline V gene, CDR1 is LNHDA and CDR2 is SQIVND (reference sequence). This CDR3 has 14 amino acids. In nucleotides, the CDR3 is TGTGCCAGTAGGCCACAGGGGACTAGTCAGCCCCAGCATTTT. As protein: CASRPQGTSQPQHF.

This clone was counted only a few times. The V call is TRBV5-4, the J call TRBJ1-2; D may be TRBD1 (6 bases). V was cut by 4 bases and J by 5 bases, with 12 bases left in between. The CDR3 spans 13 residues. The germline V gene has CDR1 SGHNT and CDR2 YYREEE (reference sequence). The CDR3 region is CASSEGTRYGYTF. In DNA, the CDR3 is TGTGCCAGCAGCGAAGGGACAAGATATGGCTACACCTTC.

This chain joins TRBV2 and TRBJ2-2; 9 bases align to TRBD2. The junction had 12 bases not matched to a gene; V was cut back by 4 bases and J by 0 bases. The CDR3 is 19 residues long. Germline V gene data show CDR1 as SNHLY and CDR2 as FYNNEI. CDR3: CASSVNSGSPIANTGELFF. In DNA form, the CDR3 reads TGTGCCAGCAGTGTGAATAGCGGGAGCCCGATCGCGAACACCGGGGAGCTGTTTTTT.

V gene TRBV15 combines with J gene TRBJ1-5; 10 positions match TRBD1. Unmatched junction bases numbered 1, after V lost 3 bases and J lost 2 bases. CDR3 length equals 15 residues. The germline CDR1 and CDR2 sequences are LNHNV and YYDKDF (reference sequence). CDR3 DNA: TGTGCCACCAGCAGGGGGACAGGGGGCAATCAGCCCCAGCATTTT. Its protein product is CATSRGTGGNQPQHF.

This sequence joins TRBV6-2 or TRBV6-3 and TRBJ2-7; TRBD1 matches 9 bases. The germline gives CDR1 MNHEY, CDR2 SVGEGT. The CDR3 consists of 14 residues. V trimming: 2 bases; J trimming: 3 bases; junction bases outside the gene matches: 2. CDR3 nucleotides: TGTGCCAGCAGTTACGGACAGGGGAACTACGAGCAGTACTTC. Protein: CASSYGQGNYEQYF.